Below, one TCR beta chain is given with its context. This clonotype was seen a few times. Its antigen is unknown. No base-level quality is on record; no much larger clone is a single base apart. These data come from a study of spatial heterogeneity in lung cancer (dated by TCRdb to between 2018 and 2021). In the study overall: Samples were obtained from about 75 patients with early-stage, untreated non-small cell lung cancer from the lung TRACERx cohort. The study quantitatively compared TCR alpha and beta repertoires across multiple tumor regions, matched nontumor lung and blood in non-small cell lung cancer. Nonsynonymous mutation counts, determined by whole-exome sequencing of tumor tissue, were related to features of the TCR repertoire. In the raw uncorrected reads, each unique combination of TCR and UMI appeared more than ten times on average. Follow-up PBMC samples were sequenced whenever available, with a median time to follow-up of approximately 25 months after resection. Both alpha and beta chains were TCR-sequenced in 200 or so tumor regions, around 64 matched nontumor lung samples and around 54 PBMC samples obtained at surgery. More beta-chain than alpha-chain transcripts were consistently detected, likely reflecting higher beta-chain transcript abundance. Overall results and qualifications from the work: Only 14 patients were included in comparisons of baseline and follow-up blood repertoires. Ubiquitous expanded tumor TCRs were found in blood more often at tumor resection than at routine follow-up. Additional single-cell paired TCR alpha and beta sequencing was considered necessary to confirm, at a functional level, the hypothesis that regional TCRs recognize regional mutations.

The time point label for this specimen denotes: blood at routine non-recurrence follow-up after resection. TCR sequencing used whole RNA extracted from tumor and nontumor lung tissue, or from cryopreserved PBMC samples, without cell sorting. Only patients with enough RNA available from two or more tumor regions were chosen for TCR sequencing. Library prep was done by 5' RACE. The listed sequencing device is NextSeq 500. To allow correction of PCR and sequencing errors, the TCR library protocol tagged every TCR cDNA molecule with a unique molecular identifier. Under the source paper's analysis protocol: TCR identification, UMI-based error correction and CDR3 extraction were all carried out with Decombinator tools. TCRs above a frequency of 2 per 1,000, corresponding to the top 1% of the tumor frequency distribution, were defined as expanded. Renyi diversity was computed with the R vegan package after each repertoire had been subsampled 100 times to 5,000 TCRs. To build CDR3 similarity networks, amino acid triplet string-kernel similarity was used, and CDR3s were connected when their pairwise similarity was above 0.82. In TCRdb, the public reads were trimmed at Q25 with fastp and aligned with MiXCR, with productive beta chains retained. When rows share a CDR3 protein, they turn into one entry using the most common DNA and genes. TCRdb's processing, not the authors', yielded these V and J calls. For this sample there are over 70,000 distinct CDR3 sequences; approximately 8.9% appear just once. The ten biggest clones cover 1.9% of the sample.

The specimen was PBMCs, collected at follow-up. The TCR was taken from a female donor with early-stage non-small cell lung cancer.

The nucleotide sequence is TGCGCCAGCAGCTGGGGGGGACAGGGAGCCTCCTACGAGCAGTACTTC. It specifies CASSWGGQGASYEQYF. The sequence is built from TRBV5-1 and TRBJ2-7; 9 bases in the middle match TRBD1. CDR1 and CDR2 were assigned from the germline V gene as SGHRS and YFSETQ. Reading from cysteine to phenylalanine, the CDR3 counts 16 amino acids. Of the read, only the CDR3 DNA is kept; its 48 bases are in frame from base 1. The germline V and J ends show losses of 3 bases and 0 bases respectively, and no gene match explains 7 bases of the junction. The full variable domain, with segments outside the CDR3 supplied by the reference TRBV5-1 and TRBJ2-7 proteins, appears as KAGVTQTPRYLIKTRGQQVTLSCSPISGHRSVSWYQQTPGQGLQFLFEYFSETQRNKGNFPGRFSGRQFSNSRSEMNVSTLELGDSALYLCASSWGGQGASYEQYFGPGTRLTVT.